The rows below give T cell receptor beta chains drawn from one sample of a study of patients and donors after allogeneic stem cell transplantation. TCRdb itself ran the RT-PCR reads through MiXCR, one entry per CDR3 protein. The sample shows 90,000 to 130,000 distinct CDR3 sequences, less than 45% of them seen only once. Sequenced input: blood, either unsorted or a sorted T cell fraction (not recorded which). The source of these receptors is a human donor who was either an allogeneic HSCT recipient or a stem cell or donor lymphocyte infusion donor (not recorded which). It is not recorded whose cells these are; they may come from a transplant donor. CDR3s include the opening cysteine and the closing phenylalanine or tryptophan. Fields, in order: clone size, D gene, J gene, V gene, CDR3 DNA, CDR3 protein. The D gene is left open where the match is weak. Not every row has a clone size; where given, it reads once, few, many or a size class.

>NA|NA|TRBJ1-5|TRBV7-2
TGTGCCAGCAGCTTAACCACACAGGGACAGCCCCAGCATTTT
CASSLTTQGQPQHF
>many|NA|TRBJ1-2|TRBV21-1
TGTGCCAGCAGCAAAAGTGGGGACAGAATCTATGGCTACACCTTC
CASSKSGDRIYGYTF
>few|NA|TRBJ1-4|TRBV15
TGTGCCACCAGCAGACGCTGGACAGTCTCGGTTGAAAAACTGTTTTTT
CATSRRWTVSVEKLFF
>NA|NA|TRBJ2-7|TRBV6-2/TRBV6-3
TGTGCCAGCAGCGGACCAACCACCTACGAGCAGTACTTC
CASSGPTTYEQYF
>NA|NA|TRBJ2-1|TRBV5-5
TGTGCCAGCAGCTCCGGACGAGGGGGTGAGCAGTTCTTC
CASSSGRGGEQFF
>NA|NA|TRBJ2-1|TRBV27
TGTGCCAGCAGACCCGGGACCATCACCCTCGTGCGTGAGCAGTTCTTC
CASRPGTITLVREQFF
>NA|TRBD2|TRBJ2-1|TRBV12-3/TRBV12-4
TGTGCCAGCAGTTTAGGGACTAGCGGCCACAATGAGCAGTTCTTC
CASSLGTSGHNEQFF
>NA|NA|TRBJ1-2|TRBV20-1
TGCAGTGCTAGGGGGGGCGTAAACTATGGCTACACCTTC
CSARGGVNYGYTF
>few|NA|TRBJ2-1|TRBV21-1
TGTGCCAGCAGCAAAGGCCGAGGCGGTGAGCAGTTCTTC
CASSKGRGGEQFF
>few|NA|TRBJ1-3|TRBV10-3
TGTGCCATCGGCGGCAGAGCTGGAAACACCATATATTTT
CAIGGRAGNTIYF
>NA|NA|TRBJ2-1|TRBV2
TGTGCCAGCAGTGCGGGGATGTGGGGACGGAGCTCCTGCAATGAGCAGTTCTTC
CASSAGMWGRSSCNEQFF
>NA|NA|TRBJ2-7|TRBV20-1
TGCAGTGCTCTAGACAGCAACTACGAGCAGTACTTC
CSALDSNYEQYF
>once|NA|TRBJ2-5|TRBV7-2
TGTGCCAGCAGCTTGAGGGCCCTACAAGAGACCCAGTACTTC
CASSLRALQETQYF
>NA|NA|TRBJ2-3|TRBV12-3/TRBV12-4
TGTGCCAGCAGTTTGAGGATCAATACGCAGTATTTT
CASSLRINTQYF
>NA|NA|TRBJ1-1|TRBV29-1
TGCAGCGTTGTGGGGGACATCACTGAAGCTTTCTTT
CSVVGDITEAFF
>NA|TRBD1|TRBJ1-4|TRBV5-8
TGTGCCAGCAGCTTGGGGCCCCAGACAGGGATAAATGAAAAACTGTTTTTT
CASSLGPQTGINEKLFF
>few|NA|TRBJ1-1|TRBV12-3/TRBV12-4
TGTGCCAGCAGTTTCCAGGTCCTGAACACTGAAGCTTTCTTT
CASSFQVLNTEAFF
>few|TRBD2|TRBJ2-1|TRBV7-8
TGTGCCAGCAGCTTATGGGACTACTACAATGAGCAGTTCTTC
CASSLWDYYNEQFF
>many|NA|TRBJ1-2|TRBV20-1
TGCAGTGCTACTACGCCGGGAGTGGACTATGGCTACACCTTC
CSATTPGVDYGYTF
>NA|TRBD2|TRBJ2-1|TRBV25-1
TGTGCCAGCAGCTCGAGCGGGAGGGCCCGAAATGAGCAGTTCTTC
CASSSSGRARNEQFF
>NA|TRBD1|TRBJ1-5|TRBV2
TGTGCCAGCAGGATGGACAGGCTGAGCAATCAGCCCCAGCATTTT
CASRMDRLSNQPQHF
>NA|NA|TRBJ2-3|TRBV29-1
TGCAGCGCTGGGGCGGTAATCACAGATACGCAGTATTTT
CSAGAVITDTQYF
>few|NA|TRBJ1-1|TRBV12-3/TRBV12-4
TGTGCCAGCAGTTTTACAGTTATGAACACTGAAGCTTTCTTT
CASSFTVMNTEAFF
>few|TRBD2|TRBJ2-1|TRBV12-3/TRBV12-4
TGTGCCAGCAGCCTTGGACTAGCGGGATCTGAGCAGTTCTTC
CASSLGLAGSEQFF